This T cell receptor (beta chain) was observed in a study of T cell repertoires in cytomegalovirus infection. Turning to the study itself: An indication of both CMV infection and matching HLA type came from public TCR beta signatures.

The sample holds many counts of this clonotype. This CDR3 spans 12 amino acids. Between the trimmed V and J ends, which lost 3 bases and 9 bases, there was a span of 12 bases. Germline V gene sequence: CDR1 SGHTA, CDR2 FQGNSA. TCRdb passed the reads through MiXCR, listing each CDR3 protein once. The data contain under 200,000 distinct CDR3 sequences, roughly 9% of them seen just once; the ten biggest clones take up roughly 4.8%. The clonotype comes from a human donor in good health (CMV status not recorded). Some clones in this sample may be carry-over from other donors' samples. The V call is TRBV7-2, the J call TRBJ2-7; D might be TRBD1 (5 bases). Sequencing was carried out using PBMCs. CDR3 coding DNA: TGTGCCAGCAGCTTTGACAGCCCGGGGCAGTACTTC. Amino acids: CASSFDSPGQYF.